What follows describes a single T cell receptor (beta chain). Its specific antigen is unknown. No per-base quality is available; no much larger clone lies one base away. The reads were generated on an Illumina NovaSeq 6000. TCR cDNA was synthesized by 5'RACE template switching, which introduced a universal primer site and unique molecular identifiers. Priming for cDNA synthesis came from both the TCR alpha and TCR beta constant segments. Libraries were amplified in two PCR steps, with sample barcodes and sequencing adapters added in the second step. Libraries were sequenced on Illumina HiSeq 2500 (2x100 bp) or NovaSeq (2x150 bp). Regarding the original processing steps: MIGEC handled demultiplexing of reads and collapsing into UMI consensus sequences, while MiXCR performed V(D)J alignment. Clonotypes responding to the vaccine were identified with edgeR on replicate PBMC samples, with the criteria of FDR below 0.01 and a log2 fold change above 5 up to day 15. Each bulk clonotype received a CD4 or CD8 identity based on whether the sequenced CD4 or CD8 repertoire contained that clonotype at higher abundance. In TCRdb, the public reads were trimmed at Q25 with fastp and aligned with MiXCR, with productive beta chains retained. Each entry is one CDR3 protein sequence, shown with its most common DNA and genes. TCRdb's processing, not the authors' own work, is the source of the V and J calls. Within this sample are some 340,000 distinct CDR3 sequences, with about 4% of them counted one time only. The ten largest clones take up approximately 25% of the sample.

This specimen belongs to a study of T cells after yellow fever vaccination (dated by TCRdb to between 2018 and 2020). Regarding the complete study: Libraries from fractions with low cell numbers were prepared with the SMART-Seq v4 Ultra Low Input RNA kit. To follow T-cell clones before and after primary and booster YFV17D yellow fever vaccination, bulk TCR alpha and beta repertoires were sequenced over time. Two healthy male donors made up the cohort, one aged 18 to 29 years and the other aged 30 to 40 years. Blood samples were taken at several timepoints before and after primary and secondary immunization, and bulk PBMC replicates and cell subsets were isolated.

Spanning cysteine to phenylalanine, the CDR3 consists of 14 amino acids. The only DNA kept is the CDR3, 42 bases in frame from the first base. The germline V gene sets CDR1 to SGHTA and CDR2 to FQGTGA. V was cut back by 2 bases and J by 4 bases, leaving a gap of 10 bases between them. What this sample's treatment or condition label stands for: live attenuated yellow fever vaccine strain. At each blood-draw timepoint, two biological replicates of bulk PBMCs were collected. PBMCs were isolated from peripheral blood using a standard Ficoll-Paque protocol. RNA was extracted with TriZol from bulk PBMCs, CD4 and CD8 fractions, and dextramer-positive and dextramer-negative fractions. Points the paper makes about the study in general: Only a couple of donors were included in the study, so the extent to which the findings can be generalized is limited. After the booster, most clones that had expanded after primary vaccination were detected again (around 97% of CD4 and 70% to 90% of CD8), suggesting broad maintenance of memory. Computational filtering was required because FACS-sorted repertoires could contain abundant contaminating clonotypes from the bulk population. A small fraction of clonotypes appeared in both the CD4 and CD8 compartments, likely as a result of convergent recombination. The secondary T-cell response was found to be weaker but faster than the primary response, with a peak reached on day 5 rather than on day 15.

This specimen was PBMCs, taken 5 days after the yellow fever booster vaccination. This TCR came from a man younger than 35 who received the YFV17D yellow fever vaccine. Here the chain combines TRBV7-3 and TRBJ2-3; a tentative D call is TRBD2 (6 bases match). The DNA sequence reads TGTGCCAGCAGCTTATGGGGGGAAGCAGATACGCAGTATTTT. This translates into CASSLWGEADTQYF. With all but the CDR3 taken from the reference TRBV7-3 and TRBJ2-3 genes, the full variable domain is: GAGVSQTPSNKVTEKGKYVELRCDPISGHTALYWYRQSLGQGPEFLIYFQGTGAADDSGLPNDRFFAVRPEGSVSTLKIQRTERGDSAVYLCASSLWGEADTQYFGPGTRLTVL.